Listed here are 19 T cell receptor beta chains from one sample, sequenced in a study of T cells in tumors after PD-1 blockade. Produced via immunoSEQ multiplex PCR; TCRdb's table is partial and in-frame only. The table includes roughly 14,000 clones, almost 85% detected once. The source material was PBMCs, sampled after anti-PD-1 treatment. The receptors here all came from a human donor with basal cell carcinoma.

This clone was recorded only once. J is TRBJ1-6 and V is TRBV5-4; D not certain. The germline V gene has CDR1 SGHNT and CDR2 YYREEE (reference sequence). The CDR3 has 16 amino acids. Trimming removed 0 bases from V and 6 bases from J, with 13 bases in between. The CDR3 spells CASSLDFRPPNSPLHF. DNA of the CDR3: TGTGCCAGCAGCTTGGACTTCAGGCCCCCTAATTCACCCCTCCACTTT.

This rearrangement joins TRBV5-1 to TRBJ1-4; no clear D. The V gene lost 5 bases and the J gene lost 0 bases, with 14 bases spanning the gap. This CDR3 spans 16 amino acids. CDR1 and CDR2 (germline): SGHRS, YFSETQ. The DNA for the CDR3 is TGCGCCAGCAGAGGAATGGGATTGGCAACTAATGAAAAACTGTTTTTT. Residues: CASRGMGLATNEKLFF.

The chain uses TRBV6-2 or TRBV6-3 and TRBJ2-7; D may be TRBD1 or TRBD2 (6 bases each). The CDR3 is made up of 13 amino acids. CDR1 MNHEY and CDR2 SVGEGT come from the germline V gene. V was pared by 3 bases and J by 3 bases, with 9 bases between. The DNA for the CDR3 is TGTGCCAGCAGTTATCGGGGGCACTACGAGCAGTACTTC. Amino acid sequence: CASSYRGHYEQYF.

This clone was seen more than once but under ten times. The chain has TRBV20-1 and TRBJ2-1, with a possible D match to TRBD1 (5 bases). Per germline, CDR1 DFQATT and CDR2 SNEGSKA (reference sequence). The CDR3 totals 11 residues. Trimming stripped 6 bases from V and 15 bases from J, with 18 bases between. CDR3 in amino acids: CSAPKGMGWFF. CDR3 DNA sequence: TGCAGTGCGCCTAAGGGGATGGGGTGGTTCTTC.

This chain joins TRBV7-9 and TRBJ1-2; D unresolved. The germline V gene encodes CDR1 SEHNR and CDR2 FQNEAQ (reference sequence). V dropped 5 bases and J dropped 4 bases, with 17 bases sitting between them. The CDR3 totals 15 residues. CDR3 loop: CASSLGMEGTYGYTF. The CDR3 DNA sequence: TGTGCCAGCAGCCTAGGGATGGAAGGTACCTATGGCTACACCTTC.

The V gene is TRBV27, the J gene TRBJ1-2; the match to TRBD1 covers 10 bases. CDR3 length equals 14 residues. The ends lost 3 bases at V and 3 bases at J; junction bases unmatched: 1. From germline, CDR1 is MNHEY and CDR2 SMNVEV (reference sequence). The CDR3 DNA follows: TGTGCCAGCAGTTTCGGACAGGGGGACTATGGCTACACCTTC. It translates to CASSFGQGDYGYTF.

The V and J genes are TRBV10-3 and TRBJ2-2, with D uncertain. The V end lost 0 bases, the J end lost 1 base, and 6 bases lay between the germline ends. CDR3 length: 15 amino acids. CDR1 and CDR2 (germline): ENHRY, SYGVKD. The CDR3 DNA is TGTGCCATCAGTGAGTCGGCAGAGAACACCGGGGAGCTGTTTTTT. Protein sequence: CAISESAENTGELFF.

Only one count was recorded for this clone. This chain links TRBV19 with TRBJ1-2; the D is unclear. Germline loops: CDR1 LNHDA, CDR2 SQIVND (reference sequence). The CDR3 has 16 amino acids. V was shortened by 6 bases and J by 4 bases, with 21 bases between the two germline ends. CDR3 loop: CASSLMNTKTGYGYTF. The CDR3 DNA reads as TGTGCCAGTAGCCTTATGAACACCAAAACGGGCTATGGCTACACCTTC.

Comments on this clone: The sample carries other DNA sequences with the same CDR3. This chain uses TRBV4-1 with TRBJ2-2; no definite D call. From germline, CDR1 is MGHRA and CDR2 YSYEKL. Deletions cut 6 bases from V and 4 bases from J, with 9 bases between. This CDR3 region has 13 residues. The CDR3 region is CASRGSGTGELFF. The CDR3, as DNA: TGCGCCAGCAGAGGTTCTGGCACCGGGGAGCTGTTTTTT.

This chain links TRBV25-1 with TRBJ2-1; the match to TRBD2 covers 10 bases. The CDR3 runs to 15 residues. The germline CDR1 and CDR2 sequences are MGHDK and SYGVNS. The V gene end was trimmed by 4 bases and the J gene end by 7 bases; junction bases not matched to a gene: 7. The CDR3 DNA reads TGTGCCAGCAGTGTTGGGACTAGCGCACCAAATGAGCAGTTCTTC. It is translated as CASSVGTSAPNEQFF.

The chain joins TRBV7-2 to TRBJ2-2, with D perhaps TRBD2 (5 bases). Trimming removed 3 bases from V and 4 bases from J, with 9 bases in between. CDR1 and CDR2 (germline): SGHTA, FQGNSA. The CDR3 contains 14 residues. CDR3 DNA sequence: TGTGCCAGCAGCTTTCATGGGAGCACCGGGGAGCTGTTTTTT. Amino acid sequence: CASSFHGSTGELFF.

The V gene is TRBV6-4, the J gene TRBJ1-5; 7 bases agree with TRBD1. V gave up 3 bases and J gave up 0 bases; unmatched junction bases: 5. Germline V gives CDR1 MRHNA, CDR2 SNTAGT. The CDR3 consists of 16 residues. CDR3 residues: CASSETGAYSNQPQHF. The CDR3 DNA reads as TGTGCCAGCAGTGAAACAGGGGCCTATAGCAATCAGCCCCAGCATTTT.

The chain carries TRBV3-1 (or the pseudogene TRBV3-2) and TRBJ2-1; 7 bases are a match to TRBD1. The V gene end was trimmed by 1 base and the J gene end by 0 bases; junction bases not matched to a gene: 0. Germline CDR1 is LGHDT and CDR2 is YNNKEL (reference sequence). The CDR3 contains 15 residues. The DNA for the CDR3 is TGTGCCAGCAGCCAAGGGACAGGCTCCTACAATGAGCAGTTCTTC. This translates into CASSQGTGSYNEQFF.

This clone was seen a few times. The chain employs TRBV9 and TRBJ1-2, with 7 bases fitting TRBD1. Germline V gene sequence: CDR1 SGDLS, CDR2 YYNGEE. The V gene end was trimmed by 3 bases and the J gene end by 6 bases; junction bases not matched to a gene: 8. The CDR3 runs to 14 residues. The CDR3 protein is CASSEGTVRNGYTF. Written as DNA, the CDR3 is TGTGCCAGCAGCGAGGGGACAGTAAGAAATGGCTACACCTTC.

V is TRBV7-3 and J is TRBJ2-1; tentatively, D is TRBD1 or TRBD2 (5 bases each). The CDR3 is made up of 14 amino acids. Between the trimmed V and J ends, which lost 2 bases and 2 bases, there was a span of 7 bases. The germline V gene encodes CDR1 SGHTA and CDR2 FQGTGA. CDR3 DNA: TGTGCCAGCAGCTTAGTGGGGGCCTACAATGAGCAGTTCTTC. Its translation is CASSLVGAYNEQFF.

The genes are TRBV5-1 and TRBJ2-3; D gene uncertain. Germline assignment: CDR1 SGHRS and CDR2 YFSETQ. The CDR3 loop spans 15 amino acids. Trimming removed 0 bases from V and 0 bases from J, with 8 bases in between. Written as DNA, the CDR3 is TGCGCCAGCAGCTTGGATATGGGTAGCACAGATACGCAGTATTTT. This codes for CASSLDMGSTDTQYF.

The J gene is TRBJ2-4, the V gene TRBV6-2 or TRBV6-3; TRBD2 aligns across 9 bases. The V segment lost 5 bases and the J segment 1 base; nucleotides outside the gene matches: 15. CDR3 length: 19 amino acids. The germline V gene encodes CDR1 MNHEY and CDR2 SVGEGT. Here the CDR3 reads CASSAVTGVLAGAKNIQYF. The DNA of the CDR3 is TGTGCCAGCAGTGCAGTTACAGGGGTTCTAGCGGGGGCCAAAAACATTCAGTACTTC.

The rearrangement joins TRBV7-2 to TRBJ2-7; possibly TRBD2 for D (5 bases). This CDR3 has 14 amino acids. Germline V gene sequence: CDR1 SGHTA, CDR2 FQGNSA. With 1 base removed from V and 3 bases from J, the gap between germline ends came to 10 bases. This chain's CDR3 is CASSLDLASYEQYF. The CDR3 DNA reads TGTGCCAGCAGCTTAGACCTAGCCAGCTACGAGCAGTACTTC.

The chain recombines TRBV7-3 with TRBJ2-3; 11 bases are shared with TRBD2. The CDR3 has 17 residues. Germline CDR1 and CDR2: SGHTA and FQGTGA. J gave up 0 bases and V 5 bases, and 7 bases lay outside the gene matches. The CDR3 coding sequence is TGTGCCAGCAGCGCTCAGACTAGCGGGGATAGCACAGATACGCAGTATTTT. Protein product: CASSAQTSGDSTDTQYF.